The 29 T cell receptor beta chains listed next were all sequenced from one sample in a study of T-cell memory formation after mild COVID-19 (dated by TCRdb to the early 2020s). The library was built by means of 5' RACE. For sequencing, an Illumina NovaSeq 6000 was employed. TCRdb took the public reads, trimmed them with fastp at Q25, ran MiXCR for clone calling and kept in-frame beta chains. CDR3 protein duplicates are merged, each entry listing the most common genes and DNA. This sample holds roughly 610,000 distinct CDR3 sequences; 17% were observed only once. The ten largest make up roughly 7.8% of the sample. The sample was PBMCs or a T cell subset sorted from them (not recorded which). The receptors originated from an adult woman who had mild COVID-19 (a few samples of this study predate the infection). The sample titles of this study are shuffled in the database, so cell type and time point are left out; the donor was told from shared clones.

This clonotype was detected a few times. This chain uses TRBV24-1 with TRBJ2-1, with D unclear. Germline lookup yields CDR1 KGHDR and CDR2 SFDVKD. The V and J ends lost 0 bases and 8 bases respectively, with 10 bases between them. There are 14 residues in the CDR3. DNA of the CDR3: TGTGCCACCAGTGATTTGGGACCCAATGATGAGCAGTTCTTC. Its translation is CATSDLGPNDEQFF.

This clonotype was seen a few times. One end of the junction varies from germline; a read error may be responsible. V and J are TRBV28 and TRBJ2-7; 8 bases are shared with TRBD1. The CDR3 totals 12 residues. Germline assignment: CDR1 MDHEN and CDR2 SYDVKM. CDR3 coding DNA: TGTGCCAGCAGATCCCCAGGGGGCCGGACTCACTTC. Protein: CASRSPGGRTHF.

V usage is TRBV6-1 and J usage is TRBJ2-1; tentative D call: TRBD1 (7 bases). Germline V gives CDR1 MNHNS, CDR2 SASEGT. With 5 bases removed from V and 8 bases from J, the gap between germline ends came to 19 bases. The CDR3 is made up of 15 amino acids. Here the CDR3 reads CASSIQGKGGDEQFF. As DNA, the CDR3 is TGTGCCAGCAGTATACAGGGGAAGGGCGGGGATGAGCAGTTCTTC.

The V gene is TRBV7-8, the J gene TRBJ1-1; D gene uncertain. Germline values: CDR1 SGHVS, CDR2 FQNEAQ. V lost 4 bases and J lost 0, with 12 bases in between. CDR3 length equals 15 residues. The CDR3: CASSSQNTVNTEAFF. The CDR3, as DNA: TGTGCCAGCAGCTCACAAAACACGGTGAACACTGAAGCTTTCTTT.

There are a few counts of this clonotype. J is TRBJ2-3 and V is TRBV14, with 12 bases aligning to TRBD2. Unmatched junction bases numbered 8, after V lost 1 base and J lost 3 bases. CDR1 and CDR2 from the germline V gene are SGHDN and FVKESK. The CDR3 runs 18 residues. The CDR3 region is CASSQAPSGGASTDTQYF. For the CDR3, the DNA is TGTGCCAGCAGCCAAGCGCCTAGCGGGGGGGCCTCGACAGATACGCAGTATTTT. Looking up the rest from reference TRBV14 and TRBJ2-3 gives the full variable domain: EAGVTQFPSHSVIEKGQTVTLRCDPISGHDNLYWYRRVMGKEIKFLLHFVKESKQDESGMPNNRFLAERTGGTYSTLKVQPAELEDSGVYFCASSQAPSGGASTDTQYFGPGTRLTVL.

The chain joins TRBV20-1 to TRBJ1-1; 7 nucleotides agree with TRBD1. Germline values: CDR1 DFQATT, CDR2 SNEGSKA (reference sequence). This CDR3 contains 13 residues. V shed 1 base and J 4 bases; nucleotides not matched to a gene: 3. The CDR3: CSARAQGGTEAFF. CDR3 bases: TGCAGTGCTAGAGCCCAGGGGGGCACTGAAGCTTTCTTT.

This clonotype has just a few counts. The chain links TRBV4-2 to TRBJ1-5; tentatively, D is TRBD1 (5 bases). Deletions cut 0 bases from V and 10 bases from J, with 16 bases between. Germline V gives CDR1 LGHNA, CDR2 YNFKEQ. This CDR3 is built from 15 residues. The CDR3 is CASSQERGVHKPQHF. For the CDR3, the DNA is TGTGCCAGCAGCCAAGAGAGGGGAGTGCACAAACCCCAGCATTTT.

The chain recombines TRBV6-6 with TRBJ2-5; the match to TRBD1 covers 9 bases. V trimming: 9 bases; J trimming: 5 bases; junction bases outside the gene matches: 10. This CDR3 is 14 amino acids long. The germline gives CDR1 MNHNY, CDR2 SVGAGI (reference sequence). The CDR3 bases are TGTGCCAGTACGGGACAGGGTATAGGGGAGACCCAGTACTTC. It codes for CASTGQGIGETQYF.

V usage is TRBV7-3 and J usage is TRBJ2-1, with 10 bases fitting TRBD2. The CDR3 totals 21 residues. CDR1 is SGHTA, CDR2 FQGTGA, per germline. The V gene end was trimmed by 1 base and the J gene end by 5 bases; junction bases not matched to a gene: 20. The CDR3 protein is CASSLRGSGLAGVSRHNEQFF. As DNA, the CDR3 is TGTGCCAGCAGCTTAAGAGGGAGTGGGCTAGCGGGAGTTAGTAGGCACAATGAGCAGTTCTTC.

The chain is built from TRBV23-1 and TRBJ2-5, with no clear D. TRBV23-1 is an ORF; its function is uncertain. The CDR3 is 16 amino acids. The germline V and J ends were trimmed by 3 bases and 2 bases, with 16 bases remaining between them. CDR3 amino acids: CASSHQLTYQQETQYF. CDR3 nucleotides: TGCGCCAGCAGTCACCAACTGACATACCAACAAGAGACCCAGTACTTC.

As DNA, the CDR3 is TGCGCCAGCAGCTGGGTCGGGGGGCTCCAAGAGACCCAGTACTTC. Protein: CASSWVGGLQETQYF. The chain is built from TRBV5-1 and TRBJ2-5; D might be TRBD2 (7 bases). V was shortened by 3 bases and J by 1 base, with 13 bases between the two germline ends. The CDR3 spans 15 residues. Germline lookup yields CDR1 SGHRS and CDR2 YFSETQ.

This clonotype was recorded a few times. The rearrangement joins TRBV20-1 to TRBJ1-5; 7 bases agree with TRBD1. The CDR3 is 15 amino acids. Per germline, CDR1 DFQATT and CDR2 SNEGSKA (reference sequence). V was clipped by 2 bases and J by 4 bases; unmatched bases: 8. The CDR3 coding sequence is TGCAGTGCTAGATCCGGGACAGCCTTGAATCAGCCCCAGCATTTT. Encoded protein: CSARSGTALNQPQHF.

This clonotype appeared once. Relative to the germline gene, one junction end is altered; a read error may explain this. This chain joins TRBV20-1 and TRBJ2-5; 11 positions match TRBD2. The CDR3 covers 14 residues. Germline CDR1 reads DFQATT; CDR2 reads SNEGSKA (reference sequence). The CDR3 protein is CSARGTSGQETQYF. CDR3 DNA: TGCAGTGCCAGAGGGACTAGCGGACAAGAGACCCAGTACTTC.

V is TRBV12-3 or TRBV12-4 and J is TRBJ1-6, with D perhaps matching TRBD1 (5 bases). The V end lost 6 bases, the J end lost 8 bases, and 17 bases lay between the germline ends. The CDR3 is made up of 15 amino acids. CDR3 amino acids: CASSPTPGWDSPLHF. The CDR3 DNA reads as TGTGCCAGCAGCCCCACCCCAGGGTGGGATTCACCCCTCCACTTT.

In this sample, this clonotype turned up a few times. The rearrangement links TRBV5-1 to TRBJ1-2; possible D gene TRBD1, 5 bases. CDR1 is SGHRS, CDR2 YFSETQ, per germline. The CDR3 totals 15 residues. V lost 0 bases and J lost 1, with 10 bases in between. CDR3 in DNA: TGCGCCAGCAGCTTGGAGGGACGGTATAACTATGGCTACACCTTC. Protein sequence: CASSLEGRYNYGYTF.

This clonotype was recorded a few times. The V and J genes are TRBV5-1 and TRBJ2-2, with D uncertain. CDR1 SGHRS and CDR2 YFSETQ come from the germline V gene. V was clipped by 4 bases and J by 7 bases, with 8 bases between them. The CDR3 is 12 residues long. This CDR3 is CASSQQFGELFF. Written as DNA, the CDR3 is TGCGCCAGCAGCCAGCAATTCGGGGAGCTGTTTTTT. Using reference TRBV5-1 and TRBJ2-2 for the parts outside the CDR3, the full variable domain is KAGVTQTPRYLIKTRGQQVTLSCSPISGHRSVSWYQQTPGQGLQFLFEYFSETQRNKGNFPGRFSGRQFSNSRSEMNVSTLELGDSALYLCASSQQFGELFFGEGSRLTVL.

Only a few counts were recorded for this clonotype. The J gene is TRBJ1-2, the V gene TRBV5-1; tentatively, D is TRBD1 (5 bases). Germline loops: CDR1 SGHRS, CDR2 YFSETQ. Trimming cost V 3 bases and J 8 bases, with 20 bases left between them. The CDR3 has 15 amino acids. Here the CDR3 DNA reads TGCGCCAGCAGCTCGGCCCCGGGACCCGAAAAGGGCTACACCTTC. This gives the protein CASSSAPGPEKGYTF.

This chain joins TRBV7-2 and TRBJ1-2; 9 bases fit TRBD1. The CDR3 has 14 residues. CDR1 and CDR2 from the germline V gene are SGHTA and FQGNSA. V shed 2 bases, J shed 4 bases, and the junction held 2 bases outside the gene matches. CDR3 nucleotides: TGTGCCAGCAGCTTACCGACAGGGGGCTATGGCTACACCTTC. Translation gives CASSLPTGGYGYTF.

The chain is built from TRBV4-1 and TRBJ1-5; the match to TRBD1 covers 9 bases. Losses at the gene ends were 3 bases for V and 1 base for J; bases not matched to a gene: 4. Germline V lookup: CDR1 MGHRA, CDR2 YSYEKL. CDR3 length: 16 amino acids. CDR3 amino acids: CASSHAGQGSNQPQHF. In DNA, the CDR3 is TGCGCCAGCAGCCACGCTGGACAGGGGAGCAATCAGCCCCAGCATTTT.

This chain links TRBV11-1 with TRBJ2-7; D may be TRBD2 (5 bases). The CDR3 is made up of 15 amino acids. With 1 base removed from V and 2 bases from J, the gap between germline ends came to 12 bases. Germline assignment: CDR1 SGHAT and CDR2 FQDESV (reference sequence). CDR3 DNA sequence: TGTGCCAGCAGCTTAGGGGTAGCGCGAGCCTACGAGCAGTACTTC. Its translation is CASSLGVARAYEQYF. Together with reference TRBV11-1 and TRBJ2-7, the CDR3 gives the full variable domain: EAEVAQSPRYKITEKSQAVAFWCDPISGHATLYWYRQILGQGPELLVQFQDESVVDDSQLPKDRFSAERLKGVDSTLKIQPAELGDSAMYLCASSLGVARAYEQYFGPGTRLTVT.

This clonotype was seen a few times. This chain's CDR3 is CSVGQGIYTEAFF. The CDR3 nucleotides read TGCAGCGTAGGACAGGGGATATACACTGAAGCTTTCTTT. This rearrangement joins TRBV29-1 to TRBJ1-1, with 9 bases that match TRBD1. This CDR3 is built from 13 residues. The germline CDR1 and CDR2 sequences are SQVTM and ANQGSEA. With 6 bases clipped from V and 3 bases from J, the junction kept 5 bases outside the gene matches.

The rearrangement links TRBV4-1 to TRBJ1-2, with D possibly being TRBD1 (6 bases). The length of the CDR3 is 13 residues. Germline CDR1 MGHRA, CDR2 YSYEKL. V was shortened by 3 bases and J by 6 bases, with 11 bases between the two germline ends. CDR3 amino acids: CASSHNRGDGYTF. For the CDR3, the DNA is TGCGCCAGCAGCCACAATAGGGGGGATGGCTACACCTTC.

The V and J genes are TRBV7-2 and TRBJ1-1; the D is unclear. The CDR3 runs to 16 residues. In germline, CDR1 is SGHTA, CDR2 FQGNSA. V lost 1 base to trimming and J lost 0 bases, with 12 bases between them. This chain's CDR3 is CASSLDGQTMNTEAFF. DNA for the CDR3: TGTGCCAGCAGCTTAGATGGCCAGACCATGAACACTGAAGCTTTCTTT.

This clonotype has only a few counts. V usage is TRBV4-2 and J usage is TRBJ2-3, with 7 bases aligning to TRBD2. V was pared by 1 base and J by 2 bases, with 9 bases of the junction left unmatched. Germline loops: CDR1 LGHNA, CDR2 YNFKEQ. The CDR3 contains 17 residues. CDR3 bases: TGTGCCAGCAGCCAAGGCAATAGCGGGTCTTACACAGATACGCAGTATTTT. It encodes CASSQGNSGSYTDTQYF.

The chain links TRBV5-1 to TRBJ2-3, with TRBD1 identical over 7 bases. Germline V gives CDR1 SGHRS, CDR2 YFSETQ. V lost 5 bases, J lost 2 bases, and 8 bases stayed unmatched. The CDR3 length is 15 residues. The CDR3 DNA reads TGCGCCAGCAGTCCACAGGGGAGAGACACAGATACGCAGTATTTT. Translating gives CASSPQGRDTDTQYF.

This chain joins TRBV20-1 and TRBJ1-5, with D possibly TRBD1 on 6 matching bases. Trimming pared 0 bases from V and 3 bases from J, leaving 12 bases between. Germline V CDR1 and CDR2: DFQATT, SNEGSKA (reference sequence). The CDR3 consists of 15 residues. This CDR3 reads CSAREGGRTNQPQHF. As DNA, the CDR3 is TGCAGTGCTAGAGAAGGGGGGAGGACCAATCAGCCCCAGCATTTT.

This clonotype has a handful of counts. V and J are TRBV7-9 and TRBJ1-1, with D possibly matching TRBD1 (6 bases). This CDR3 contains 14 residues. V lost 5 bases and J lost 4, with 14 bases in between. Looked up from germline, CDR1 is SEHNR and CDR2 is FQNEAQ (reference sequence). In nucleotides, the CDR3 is TGTGCCAGCAGCGCGTCGTCAGGGGTCACTGAAGCTTTCTTT. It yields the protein CASSASSGVTEAFF.

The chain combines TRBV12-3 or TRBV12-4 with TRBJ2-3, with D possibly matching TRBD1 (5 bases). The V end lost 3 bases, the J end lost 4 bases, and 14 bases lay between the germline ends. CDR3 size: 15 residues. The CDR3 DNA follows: TGTGCCAGCAGTTTCTATCTGGGCAGGGCAGATACGCAGTATTTT. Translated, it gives CASSFYLGRADTQYF.

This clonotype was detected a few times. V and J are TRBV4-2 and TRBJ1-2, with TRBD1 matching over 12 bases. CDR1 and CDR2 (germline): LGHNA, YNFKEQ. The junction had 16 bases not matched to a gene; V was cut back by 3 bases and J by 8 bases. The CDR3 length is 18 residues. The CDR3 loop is CASSHAIVTGQGANGYTF. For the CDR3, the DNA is TGTGCCAGCAGCCATGCTATCGTCACGGGACAGGGGGCTAACGGCTACACCTTC.